This T cell receptor beta chain was profiled in a study of T cells in Graves' hyperthyroidism and ophthalmopathy. V was trimmed by 7 bases and J by 0 bases, leaving 6 bases between them. Looked up from germline, CDR1 is MNHEY and CDR2 is SMNVEV (reference sequence). CDR3 length equals 13 residues. Amplified TCR beta CDR3 regions derived from RNA transcripts. A first-round RT-PCR of the TCR CDR3 used the HTBI primer set. A single record per CDR3 protein comes from TCRdb applying MiXCR to the multiplex PCR reads. Of under 350,000 distinct CDR3 sequences listed, around 15% are singletons. In this sample, this clonotype turned up a few times.

The specimen sequenced was blood. The receptor was derived from a woman aged 60-75 years with Graves' ophthalmopathy. The chain joins TRBV27 to TRBJ2-2, with D uncertain. CDR3 in amino acids: CASTSTNTGELFF. The CDR3 DNA reads as TGTGCCAGCACCTCAACGAACACCGGGGAGCTGTTTTTT.